This record looks at one TCR beta chain sequence and its context. This clonotype has a handful of counts. Its antigen is not yet known. No much larger clonotype is one base removed from it; base qualities were not supplied. Reads for this sample came from an Illumina NovaSeq 6000. TCR cDNA was synthesized by 5'RACE template switching, which introduced a universal primer site and unique molecular identifiers. Priming for cDNA synthesis came from both the TCR alpha and TCR beta constant segments. Library amplification used two PCR steps, and the second PCR step added sample barcodes and sequencing adapters. Sequencing of the libraries was done on either Illumina HiSeq 2500 (2x100 bp) or NovaSeq (2x150 bp). As for the original processing: MIGEC was used to demultiplex reads and collapse the reads into UMI consensus sequences, and MiXCR was used for V(D)J alignment. Vaccine-responding clonotypes were defined with edgeR using replicate PBMC samples, requiring FDR below 0.01 and a log2 fold change above 5 up to day 15. Each bulk clonotype was labeled CD4 or CD8 based on which sequenced repertoire, CD4 or CD8, contained the clonotype at higher abundance. TCRdb passed the public sequencing reads through fastp at Q25 and MiXCR, retaining productive beta sequences. Under each unique CDR3 protein, matching rows form one entry showing the most common genes and DNA. These V and J calls rely on TCRdb rather than the paper's analysis. The sample table lists 300,000 to 400,000 distinct CDR3 sequences, 4% of them with a count of one. Clones ranked in the top ten supply around 24% of the sample.

The data belong to a study of T cells after yellow fever vaccination (dated by TCRdb to the late 2010s). In the study overall: The SMART-Seq v4 Ultra Low Input RNA kit was used to prepare libraries from fractions with low cell numbers. To follow T-cell clones before and after both primary and booster YFV17D yellow fever vaccination, bulk TCR alpha and beta repertoires underwent longitudinal sequencing. Two healthy male donors, one aged 18 to 29 and one aged 30 to 40 years, were included in the cohort. Bulk PBMC replicates and cell subsets were isolated from blood drawn at multiple timepoints before and after both primary and secondary immunization. Paper-wide results and their limitations: Because the study included only a couple of donors, the extent to which the findings can be generalized is limited. Computational filtering was required because FACS-sorted repertoires could contain abundant contaminating clonotypes from the bulk population. Most clones expanded after primary vaccination (around 96% of CD4 and over 80% of CD8) were re-detected after the booster, suggesting that broad memory maintenance occurred. Compared with the primary T-cell response, the secondary T-cell response was faster but weaker, reaching its peak on day 5 rather than on day 15. A small fraction of clonotypes showed up in both the CD4 and CD8 compartments, probably as a result of convergent recombination.

V lost 3 bases and J lost 4 bases; the stretch between them is 10 bases long. CDR3 length: 13 amino acids, cysteine to phenylalanine. CDR3 DNA is the only sequence kept; it has 39 bases, read in frame from the first base. CDR1 and CDR2 were assigned from the germline V gene as KGHSH and LQKENI. The treatment or condition label for this specimen denotes: live attenuated yellow fever vaccine strain. At every blood-draw timepoint, two biological replicates of bulk PBMCs were collected. A standard Ficoll-Paque protocol was used to isolate PBMCs from peripheral blood. RNA was extracted with TriZol from bulk PBMCs, CD4 and CD8 fractions, and dextramer-positive and dextramer-negative fractions.

Here the sequenced sample was PBMCs, taken 5 days after the yellow fever booster vaccination. The chain is assembled from TRBV18 and TRBJ2-7; TRBD2 could be the D gene, as 6 bases match. The sequence was collected from a man younger than 30 who received the YFV17D yellow fever vaccine. CDR3 protein: CASSPAEGYEQYF. The bases are TGTGCCAGCTCACCGGCGGAGGGGTACGAGCAGTACTTC.